This passage covers 22 T cell receptor beta chains from one sample sequenced in a study of control samples from healthy donors and cancer patients. TCRdb's table, derived via immunoSEQ multiplex PCR, lists solely in-frame clones and lacks some. The data hold over 200,000 clones, with about 80% observed a single time. The sample taken for sequencing was PBMCs. The source is a woman between 55 and 75 years old with lung cancer.

The chain combines TRBV2 with TRBJ2-5; TRBD1 matches 11 bases. The CDR3 covers 16 residues. The trim removed 7 bases at V and 2 bases at J, leaving 9 bases unmatched. CDR1 is SNHLY and CDR2 is FYNNEI in the germline V gene. This chain's CDR3 is CASTRSRDRGQETQYF. CDR3 nucleotide sequence: TGTGCCAGCACCCGATCGAGGGACAGGGGGCAAGAGACCCAGTACTTC.

This chain uses TRBV6-5 with TRBJ1-1; no reliable D call. Germline-derived CDR1 and CDR2 are MNHEY and SVGAGI. Trimming removed 0 bases from V and 6 bases from J, with 11 bases in between. The CDR3 runs 14 residues. CDR3 nucleotides: TGTGCCAGCAGTTACTCGAATGGAGCGGCTGAAGCTTTCTTT. Its protein is CASSYSNGAAEAFF.

The chain has TRBV7-2 and TRBJ2-7; possibly TRBD1 for D (6 bases). Looked up from germline, CDR1 is SGHTA and CDR2 is FQGNSA. V was shortened by 3 bases and J by 7 bases, with 16 bases between the two germline ends. The CDR3 runs 14 residues. For the CDR3, the DNA is TGTGCCAGCAGCTTTGGGCAGGGGTTCGGGGAGCAGTACTTC. Encoded protein: CASSFGQGFGEQYF. The full variable domain, rest sourced from reference TRBV7-2 and TRBJ2-7, is GAGVSQSPSNKVTEKGKDVELRCDPISGHTALYWYRQSLGQGLEFLIYFQGNSAPDKSGLPSDRFSAERTGGSVSTLTIQRTQQEDSAVYLCASSFGQGFGEQYFGPGTRLTVT.

The chain is built from TRBV30 and TRBJ1-6, with D unresolved. CDR1 GTSNPN and CDR2 SVGIG come from the germline V gene (reference sequence). V lost 4 bases and J 8 bases, leaving 21 bases between the germline ends. There are 16 residues in the CDR3. CDR3: CAWTTGKWGKDSPLHF. CDR3 in DNA: TGTGCCTGGACCACCGGGAAATGGGGAAAAGATTCACCCCTCCACTTT.

The V and J genes are TRBV5-4 and TRBJ1-1; D is uncertain. The V end was cut by 2 bases, the J end by 8 bases, with 7 bases between. This CDR3 has 11 residues. Germline V gives CDR1 SGHNT, CDR2 YYREEE (reference sequence). CDR3 DNA: TGTGCCAGCAGCTTCCGCCGAGAAGCTTTCTTT. Translating it yields CASSFRREAFF.

The chain joins TRBV4-2 to TRBJ2-7; 12 bases line up with TRBD2. The V gene end was trimmed by 2 bases and the J gene end by 7 bases; junction bases not matched to a gene: 9. The CDR3 runs to 16 residues. The germline V gene encodes CDR1 LGHNA and CDR2 YNFKEQ. In DNA form, the CDR3 reads TGTGCCAGCAGCCAATCAACCCTAGCGGGAGGGAGGGAGCAGTACTTC. This codes for CASSQSTLAGGREQYF.

The chain couples TRBV6-2 or TRBV6-3 to TRBJ2-5; D is perhaps TRBD2 (8 bases). Between the trimmed V and J ends, which lost 0 bases and 5 bases, there was a span of 22 bases. This CDR3 has 18 residues. The germline V gene encodes CDR1 MNHEY and CDR2 SVGEGT. The CDR3 region is CASSYSVGRGPLGETQYF. CDR3 nucleotide sequence: TGTGCCAGCAGTTACTCTGTCGGGAGGGGGCCTTTAGGGGAGACCCAGTACTTC.

This clone was seen a single time. The chain couples TRBV3-1 (or the pseudogene TRBV3-2) to TRBJ2-3; perhaps TRBD2 as D (5 bases). The CDR3 runs to 16 residues. V was shortened by 2 bases and J by 0 bases, with 12 bases between the two germline ends. Germline V gene lookup returns CDR1 LGHDT and CDR2 YNNKEL (reference sequence). This chain's CDR3 is CASSQWLATSTDTQYF. The CDR3 DNA sequence: TGTGCCAGCAGCCAATGGTTAGCGACTAGCACAGATACGCAGTATTTT.

The chain couples TRBV5-1 to TRBJ2-2; 7 nucleotides line up with TRBD1. V gave up 4 bases and J gave up 0 bases; unmatched junction bases: 6. This CDR3 is built from 16 residues. Germline CDR1 and CDR2: SGHRS and YFSETQ. CDR3 nucleotides: TGCGCCAGCAGCGGAATCGACAGGGCGAACACCGGGGAGCTGTTTTTT. This encodes CASSGIDRANTGELFF.

V is TRBV2 and J is TRBJ1-6; D remains unclear. This CDR3 spans 13 amino acids. The V gene lost 6 bases and the J gene lost 7 bases, with 10 bases spanning the gap. The germline CDR1 and CDR2 sequences are SNHLY and FYNNEI. CDR3 sequence: CASRASQNSPLHF. The CDR3 nucleotides are TGTGCCAGCAGGGCTTCACAGAATTCACCCCTCCACTTT.

This chain links TRBV29-1 with TRBJ1-2; maybe TRBD1 (5 bases). V lost 2 bases, J lost 4 bases, and 20 bases lay in between. Germline CDR1 is SQVTM and CDR2 is ANQGSEA. The CDR3 consists of 16 residues. The CDR3 is CSVETIAGGGAYGYTF. CDR3 nucleotides: TGCAGCGTTGAAACGATTGCGGGCGGAGGGGCCTATGGCTACACCTTC.

The chain uses TRBV27 and TRBJ1-3, with D possibly TRBD1 on 5 matching bases. The length of the CDR3 is 14 residues. Trimming cost V 6 bases and J 1 base, with 10 bases left between them. Germline CDR1 MNHEY, CDR2 SMNVEV (reference sequence). DNA of the CDR3: TGTGCCAGCAGCCTACGGGGGTCTGGAAACACCATATATTTT. This translates into CASSLRGSGNTIYF.

J is TRBJ1-4 and V is TRBV18; D is uncertain. Germline assignment: CDR1 KGHSH and CDR2 LQKENI. The V end lost 3 bases, the J end lost 4 bases, and 9 bases lay between the germline ends. There are 14 residues in the CDR3. In DNA form, the CDR3 reads TGTGCCAGCTCACCTTCGGGAAATAATGAAAAACTGTTTTTT. Translation gives CASSPSGNNEKLFF.

The chain is built from TRBV18 and TRBJ1-2, with TRBD1 identical over 7 bases. Germline values: CDR1 KGHSH, CDR2 LQKENI. This CDR3 spans 15 amino acids. V lost 5 bases, J lost 4 bases, and 10 bases stayed unmatched. The DNA for the CDR3 is TGTGCCAGCTCAAAAGCCGGGACAGACCTCTATGGCTACACCTTC. As protein: CASSKAGTDLYGYTF.

The chain combines TRBV5-1 with TRBJ2-2; 8 bases are shared with TRBD1. Trimming at V came to 0 bases and at J to 3 bases, leaving 7 bases not matched to a gene. Germline values: CDR1 SGHRS, CDR2 YFSETQ. The CDR3 totals 17 residues. The CDR3 protein is CASSLEGTGVYTGELFF. In DNA, the CDR3 is TGCGCCAGCAGCTTGGAAGGGACAGGTGTTTACACCGGGGAGCTGTTTTTT.

The table lists this clone with a few counts. The chain uses TRBV24-1 and TRBJ2-5; perhaps TRBD2 as D (5 bases). The V gene's germline CDR1 is KGHDR and CDR2 SFDVKD. V was clipped by 3 bases and J by 1 base, with 14 bases between them. There are 16 residues in the CDR3. This chain's CDR3 is CATSDPAALPQETQYF. The CDR3 nucleotides are TGTGCCACCAGTGATCCAGCGGCGCTCCCCCAAGAGACCCAGTACTTC.

The CDR3 sequence: CASSLAETANYGYTF. CDR3 bases: TGTGCCAGCAGCTTAGCGGAGACAGCTAACTATGGCTACACCTTC. J is TRBJ1-2 and V is TRBV7-9; weak D call: TRBD1 (5 bases). CDR3 length: 15 amino acids. Germline V gives CDR1 SEHNR, CDR2 FQNEAQ (reference sequence). Trimming removed 0 bases at V and 0 bases at J, with 8 bases between.

V usage is TRBV5-6 and J usage is TRBJ2-1; D is unclear. The CDR3 totals 13 residues. Trimming pared 7 bases from V and 3 bases from J, leaving 11 bases between. The V gene's germline CDR1 is SGHDT and CDR2 YYEEEE. This chain's CDR3 is CASGTLNYNEQFF. CDR3 bases: TGTGCCAGCGGTACATTGAACTACAATGAGCAGTTCTTC. Looking up the rest from reference TRBV5-6 and TRBJ2-1 gives the full variable domain: DAGVTQSPTHLIKTRGQQVTLRCSPKSGHDTVSWYQQALGQGPQFIFQYYEEEERQRGNFPDRFSGHQFPNYSSELNVNALLLGDSALYLCASGTLNYNEQFFGPGTRLTVL.

The genes are TRBV21-1 and TRBJ1-4. TRBV21-1 is designated a pseudogene. The CDR3 loop spans 18 amino acids. The CDR3 here is CASSRRRRSGDASEKLFF. The CDR3 coding sequence is TGTGCCAGCAGCCGGAGGCGAAGGAGTGGGGACGCGAGCGAAAAACTGTTTTTT.

The chain uses TRBV4-1 and TRBJ1-1; D perhaps matches TRBD1 (6 bases). The CDR3 totals 14 residues. CDR1 and CDR2 from the germline V gene are MGHRA and YSYEKL. V was cut by 0 bases and J by 5 bases, with 10 bases left in between. This chain's CDR3 is CASSQERGVTEAFF. In DNA, the CDR3 is TGCGCCAGCAGCCAAGAGAGGGGGGTTACTGAAGCTTTCTTT.

V is TRBV19 and J is TRBJ2-7; the D gene is possibly TRBD1 (7 bases). V lost 5 bases and J 9 bases, leaving 23 bases between the germline ends. Germline loops: CDR1 LNHDA, CDR2 SQIVND (reference sequence). The CDR3 length is 15 residues. The CDR3 reads CASSANDREEGVQYF. DNA of the CDR3: TGTGCCAGTAGTGCAAATGACAGGGAGGAAGGGGTGCAGTACTTC.

V is TRBV27 and J is TRBJ1-5; 7 bases match TRBD1. Germline CDR1 is MNHEY and CDR2 is SMNVEV (reference sequence). J lost 6 bases, V lost 4 bases, and 9 bases had no gene match. The CDR3 is made up of 15 amino acids. This CDR3 reads CASSSDRKGGQPQHF. CDR3 nucleotides: TGTGCCAGCAGTTCGGACAGGAAGGGAGGTCAGCCCCAGCATTTT.